This is a list of T cell receptor beta chains from one sample in a study of CD8+ T cells in alopecia areata. Measured with immunoSEQ multiplex PCR; TCRdb has only the in-frame clones, and not every one. The profile shows about 11,000 clones, around 60% of them singletons. Sequencing input: skin. The receptors originated from a human donor with alopecia areata. CDR3s include the opening cysteine and the closing phenylalanine or tryptophan. D genes are given only for firm matches. Expanded clones get a size class; other rows say once, few or many, or leave the size out.

d_call | j_call | v_call | clone_size | cdr3_aa | cdr3_nt
TRBD1 | TRBJ2-1 | TRBV13 | NA | CASSLRGGVLNEQFF | TGTGCCAGCAGCCTCCGAGGGGGCGTACTCAATGAGCAGTTCTTC
NA | TRBJ1-1 | TRBV6-5 | few | CASRGGGNTEAFF | TGTGCCAGCAGAGGCGGGGGGAACACTGAAGCTTTCTTT
TRBD1 | TRBJ1-5 | TRBV2 | once | CASSRTGLGQPQHF | TGTGCCAGCAGTCGGACAGGGTTGGGTCAGCCCCAGCATTTT
NA | TRBJ1-2 | TRBV6-5 | few | CASSYWGGYGYTF | TGTGCCAGCAGTTATTGGGGGGGCTATGGCTACACCTTC
NA | TRBJ2-2 | TRBV6-5 | NA | CASSSAGAGGELFF | TGTGCCAGCAGCTCCGCGGGGGCTGGCGGGGAGCTGTTTTTT
TRBD1 | TRBJ2-5 | TRBV29-1 | NA | CSGRQGLETQYF | TGCAGCGGCCGACAGGGGCTAGAGACCCAGTACTTC
NA | TRBJ1-3 | TRBV9 | NA | CASSEARSPGNTIYF | TGTGCCAGCAGCGAGGCGAGGAGTCCTGGAAACACCATATATTTT
NA | TRBJ2-5 | TRBV7-9 | NA | CASSLARGLETQYF | TGTGCCAGCAGCTTAGCCAGGGGTTTGGAGACCCAGTACTTC
NA | TRBJ1-5 | TRBV6-5 | NA | CASSYSKYQPQHF | TGTGCCAGCAGTTACTCGAAATATCAGCCCCAGCATTTT
NA | TRBJ2-1 | TRBV5-4 | NA | CASSLDGQTYNEQFF | TGTGCCAGCAGCTTGGACGGCCAGACCTACAATGAGCAGTTCTTC
NA | TRBJ2-1 | TRBV5-6 | NA | CASSPRGFLYNEQFF | TGTGCCAGCAGCCCGAGGGGATTCTTGTACAATGAGCAGTTCTTC
TRBD1 | TRBJ2-7 | TRBV25-1 | NA | CASSRPGTGRHEQYF | TGTGCCAGCAGTCGGCCCGGGACAGGGAGACACGAGCAGTACTTC
TRBD2 | TRBJ2-1 | TRBV4-2 | NA | CASSPVTSGGYNEQFF | TGTGCCAGCAGCCCGGTGACTAGCGGGGGTTACAATGAGCAGTTCTTC
TRBD1 | TRBJ2-6 | TRBV6-1 | few | CASSLQGSGANVLTF | TGTGCCAGCAGTCTACAGGGGTCAGGGGCCAACGTCCTGACTTTC
NA | TRBJ1-5 | TRBV27 | once | CASSLEGKGNQPQHF | TGTGCCAGCAGTTTGGAGGGGAAGGGCAATCAGCCCCAGCATTTT
NA | TRBJ1-1 | TRBV5-1 | NA | CASSRGLNTEAFF | TGCGCCAGCAGCAGGGGCCTGAACACTGAAGCTTTCTTT
NA | TRBJ1-6 | TRBV2 | NA | CASNVRGSRSPLHF | TGTGCCAGCAACGTCAGGGGCTCTCGGTCACCCCTCCACTTT
NA | TRBJ2-1 | TRBV13 | NA | CASSHDRNPYNEQFF | TGTGCCAGCAGCCATGACAGGAACCCCTACAATGAGCAGTTCTTC
NA | TRBJ1-5 | TRBV7-2 | NA | CASSLVGVSNQPQHF | TGTGCCAGCAGCTTAGTCGGGGTTAGCAATCAGCCCCAGCATTTT
NA | TRBJ1-3 | TRBV18 | NA | CASSPSVVSPGNTIYF | TGTGCCAGCTCACCCTCTGTGGTAAGCCCTGGAAACACCATATATTTT
TRBD2 | TRBJ2-1 | TRBV5-6 | NA | CASNLAGGAWDEQFF | TGTGCCAGCAACTTAGCGGGAGGGGCCTGGGATGAGCAGTTCTTC
TRBD1 | TRBJ1-4 | TRBV7-2 | NA | CASSLALGQGRTTNEKLFF | TGTGCCAGCAGCTTAGCGCTGGGACAGGGGCGAACAACTAATGAAAAACTGTTTTTT
TRBD1 | TRBJ2-5 | TRBV30 | NA | CAWSVLRGQGKTQYF | TGTGCCTGGAGTGTTCTTCGGGGACAGGGGAAGACCCAGTACTTC
NA | TRBJ1-5 | TRBV19 | NA | CASSIIWLVSNNQPQHF | TGTGCCAGTAGTATAATTTGGTTGGTGAGTAACAATCAGCCCCAGCATTTT
NA | TRBJ2-7 | TRBV10-3 | NA | CAISELVSYEQYF | TGTGCCATCAGTGAGTTGGTATCCTACGAGCAGTACTTC
TRBD2 | TRBJ2-2 | TRBV10-2 | NA | CASAPGGRSTGELFF | TGCGCCAGCGCCCCGGGAGGGCGGAGCACCGGGGAGCTGTTTTTT
TRBD1 | TRBJ2-1 | TRBV5-1 | NA | CASSLGQGNNEQFF | TGCGCCAGCAGCTTGGGACAGGGAAACAATGAGCAGTTCTTC
NA | TRBJ1-1 | TRBV27 | NA | CASSLWPGIYTEAFF | TGTGCCAGCAGTTTATGGCCAGGGATTTACACTGAAGCTTTCTTT
NA | TRBJ1-3 | TRBV5-1 | NA | CASSLEAGGSGNTIYF | TGCGCCAGCAGCTTGGAGGCCGGTGGATCAGGAAACACCATATATTTT
NA | TRBJ2-3 | TRBV4-1 | medium-sized | CASSPSGVGYTDTQYF | TGCGCCAGCAGCCCCTCCGGGGTAGGGTACACAGATACGCAGTATTTT
TRBD2 | TRBJ2-1 | TRBV6-4 | NA | CASSGGLAGDNEQFF | TGTGCCAGCAGTGGGGGACTAGCGGGAGACAATGAGCAGTTCTTC
TRBD1 | TRBJ1-6 | TRBV11-2 | NA | CASSYRDRTNSPLHF | TGTGCCAGCAGCTACCGGGACAGAACCAATTCACCCCTCCACTTT
NA | TRBJ2-3 | TRBV5-1 | few | CASSLAGERRSSGTQYF | TGCGCCAGCAGCTTGGCGGGGGAACGGCGCTCTTCGGGTACGCAGTATTTT
TRBD2 | TRBJ2-3 | TRBV6-1 | NA | CASRWEGATDTQYF | TGTGCCAGCCGCTGGGAGGGCGCCACAGATACGCAGTATTTT
NA | TRBJ2-6 | TRBV27 | few | CASGLAGANVLTF | TGTGCCAGCGGGCTAGCTGGGGCCAACGTCCTGACTTTC
TRBD2 | TRBJ2-1 | TRBV2 | NA | CASRWGLAGMSSYNEQFF | TGTGCCAGTCGTTGGGGACTAGCGGGGATGAGCTCCTACAATGAGCAGTTCTTC
TRBD1 | TRBJ1-1 | TRBV27 | NA | CASSPGQGAMNTEAFF | TGTGCCAGCAGTCCAGGACAGGGGGCCATGAACACTGAAGCTTTCTTT
TRBD1 | TRBJ1-1 | TRBV27 | few | CASSLGQGARNTEAFF | TGTGCCAGCAGTTTAGGACAGGGGGCGCGGAACACTGAAGCTTTCTTT
TRBD2 | TRBJ2-3 | TRBV5-8 | NA | CASSSLLAGGTDTQYF | TGTGCCAGCAGCTCGCTACTAGCGGGAGGGACAGATACGCAGTATTTT
NA | TRBJ2-1 | TRBV19 | NA | CASSLLVSSYNEQFF | TGTGCCAGTAGTCTCCTGGTCAGCTCCTACAATGAGCAGTTCTTC
NA | TRBJ2-4 | TRBV6-5 | NA | CASSYSGGLWYF | TGTGCCAGCAGTTACTCGGGGGGGCTCTGGTACTTC
TRBD1 | TRBJ2-2 | TRBV7-2 | medium-sized | CASSPGGRAGGELFF | TGTGCCAGCAGCCCAGGGGGCCGGGCAGGCGGGGAGCTGTTTTTT
TRBD1 | TRBJ2-7 | TRBV25-1 | NA | CASSPIGTGAHYEQYF | TGTGCCAGCAGCCCCATCGGGACAGGGGCTCACTACGAGCAGTACTTC
NA | TRBJ1-5 | TRBV10-3 | NA | CAISAPDGINQPQHF | TGTGCCATCAGTGCTCCCGACGGGATAAATCAGCCCCAGCATTTT
NA | TRBJ2-3 | TRBV7-2 | once | CASSPRVGGTDTQYF | TGTGCCAGCAGCCCGCGGGTGGGGGGAACAGATACGCAGTATTTT
NA | TRBJ2-3 | TRBV5-1 | few | CASSLLHSTDTQYF | TGCGCCAGCAGCCTACTTCATAGCACAGATACGCAGTATTTT
NA | TRBJ1-1 | TRBV28 | NA | CASRWDASFLTAEAFF | TGTGCCAGCAGATGGGACGCATCCTTCCTGACCGCTGAAGCTTTCTTT
TRBD1 | TRBJ2-2 | TRBV27 | NA | CASRGQGVVNTGELFF | TGTGCCAGCAGGGGACAGGGGGTGGTAAACACCGGGGAGCTGTTTTTT
NA | TRBJ1-5 | TRBV7-6 | NA | CASSLEPGGGNQPQHF | TGTGCCAGCAGCCTTGAGCCCGGGGGCGGCAATCAGCCCCAGCATTTT
NA | TRBJ1-1 | TRBV6-6 | NA | CASSGRSGEEAFF | TGTGCCAGCAGTGGGAGAAGCGGGGAAGAAGCTTTCTTT
NA | TRBJ1-2 | TRBV19 | NA | CASFRGVGHRRGYTF | TGTGCCAGTTTTCGGGGCGTGGGACATCGGAGAGGCTACACCTTC
TRBD1 | TRBJ1-3 | TRBV7-9 | few | CASSPRGQGGGNTIYF | TGTGCCAGCAGCCCCCGCGGACAGGGAGGGGGAAACACCATATATTTT
NA | TRBJ2-2 | TRBV6-5 | few | CASSPTTGHGELFF | TGTGCCAGCAGTCCAACCACAGGACACGGGGAGCTGTTTTTT
TRBD2 | TRBJ2-1 | TRBV7-2 | NA | CASSGSGRGYNEQFF | TGTGCCAGCAGCGGCAGCGGGAGGGGATACAATGAGCAGTTCTTC
NA | TRBJ2-3 | TRBV5-6 | NA | CASSLMGTERLSTDTQYF | TGTGCCAGCAGCTTGATGGGGACCGAGCGCCTTAGCACAGATACGCAGTATTTT
TRBD2 | TRBJ2-7 | TRBV27 | NA | CASWTRGGEQYF | TGTGCCAGCTGGACTAGGGGTGGCGAGCAGTACTTC